This T cell receptor beta chain was recovered during a study of cytomegalovirus exposure and HLA in healthy donors. Study-wide context: From HLA-typed donors, an early data release held some 80 million unique TCRs. Notes on the study in general: A few V segments could not be told apart, such as TRBV6-2 and TRBV6-3, and were left out. With later analysis, a missense DCLRE1C variant became linked to TCR beta V- and J-gene trimming. An analysis done earlier found most TCR beta V segments productive about 87% or about 30% of the time.

Remarks on this clone: Antigen: not known.

Germline V gene sequence: CDR1 LGHNA, CDR2 YSLEER. This CDR3 is built from 15 residues. V shed 4 bases, J shed 5 bases, and the junction held 7 bases outside the gene matches. PCR employed 60 Vbeta and 13 Jbeta primers. Clones were read by immunoSEQ multiplex PCR, and TCRdb kept only the in-frame ones, dropping some. The table records about 180,000 clones, 80% to 90% of them present only once. V gene TRBV4-3 combines with J gene TRBJ2-5, with 10 bases identical to TRBD1. The TCR sequence derives from a male donor in good health and CMV-seronegative. The sample consisted of PBMCs. The CDR3 region has the DNA TGCGCCAGCAGCCCTACCGGGACAGGGGAGGAGACCCAGTACTTC. Translating it yields CASSPTGTGEETQYF.